This TCR beta chain appears in the sequencing data of a study of CD8 T cells in Susac syndrome. With random hexamers, reverse transcription was performed on roughly 0.5 to 1 ug of RNA. The method of amplification for TCR beta CDR3 was immunoSEQ multiplex PCR, covering 54 Vbeta and 13 Jbeta. TCRdb ran MiXCR on the immunoSEQ multiplex PCR reads and lists one entry per CDR3 protein. Here the sample spans roughly 120,000 distinct CDR3 sequences, 93% being singletons. TCR beta sequencing covered blood CD8+ and CD4+ T cells. This clonotype was seen a single time. Its antigen is still unknown. Germline V lookup: CDR1 MNHEY, CDR2 SVGAGI. This CDR3 has 14 amino acids. V was shortened by 2 bases and J by 0 bases, with 8 bases between the two germline ends. Findings of the study overall: The study's TCR sequencing and HLA analysis drew on a certain number of individuals. That number was acknowledged as relatively small.

Sequencing was carried out using CD4+ T cells from PBMCs. This receptor was obtained from a human donor with multiple sclerosis. The V and J genes are TRBV6-5 and TRBJ2-7; D possibly corresponds to TRBD1 (5 bases). The CDR3 nucleotides are TGTGCCAGCAGTTACGGGGCAAGCTCCTACGAGCAGTACTTC. The encoded protein is CASSYGASSYEQYF.